Presented here are 5 T cell receptor beta chains from one specimen sequenced in a study of T cells in Graves' hyperthyroidism and ophthalmopathy. RNA transcripts gave rise to amplified TCR beta CDR3 regions. RT-PCR in the first round (using the HTBI primer set) targeted the TCR CDR3. One entry per CDR3 protein results from TCRdb running MiXCR on the multiplex PCR reads. This sample has 540,000 or so distinct CDR3 sequences, with 15% to 19% found just once. The sequenced sample was blood. These receptors all come from a woman aged 25 to 39 with Graves' hyperthyroidism.

This clonotype was observed many times. The rearrangement uses TRBV30 and TRBJ1-1; 8 nucleotides agree with TRBD1. Germline V gene lookup returns CDR1 GTSNPN and CDR2 SVGIG (reference sequence). With V trimmed by 1 base and J by 2 bases, 6 bases remained unmatched. The CDR3 runs to 15 residues. As DNA, the CDR3 is TGTGCCTGGAGTGCCTCGGACAGGGCTAACACTGAAGCTTTCTTT. This encodes CAWSASDRANTEAFF.

This clonotype was seen only a few times. The chain's CDR3 is CASREHHTDTQYF. The CDR3 DNA reads as TGTGCCAGCCGGGAACACCACACAGATACGCAGTATTTT. The chain is built from TRBV6-1 and TRBJ2-3; possibly TRBD2 for D (5 bases). Looked up from germline, CDR1 is MNHNS and CDR2 is SASEGT. Deletions cut 8 bases from V and 2 bases from J, with 11 bases between. The CDR3 is made up of 13 amino acids.

To note about this clonotype: A much bigger clone sits one base away, suggesting this may be a read error. The CDR3 bases are TGTGCCAGCGGCTACAATGAGCAGTTCTTC. This encodes CASGYNEQFF. This chain uses TRBV19 with TRBJ2-1; D gene ambiguous. The V gene lost 9 bases and the J gene lost 3 bases, with 3 bases spanning the gap. The CDR3 extends over 10 amino acids. Germline CDR1 is LNHDA and CDR2 is SQIVND (reference sequence).

This sequence joins TRBV28 and TRBJ2-1, with TRBD2 identical over 9 bases. The CDR3 covers 15 residues. V was clipped by 7 bases and J by 5 bases; unmatched bases: 9. Per the germline V gene, CDR1 is MDHEN and CDR2 is SYDVKM. The CDR3 bases are TGTGCCAGCATTCCGACTAGCGGCCCCAACAATGAGCAGTTCTTC. This sequence encodes CASIPTSGPNNEQFF.

This clonotype showed up just a few times. A much more abundant neighbour one base away suggests this may be a read error. This chain links TRBV3-1 with TRBJ2-1, with a possible D match to TRBD2 (6 bases). CDR1 and CDR2 from the germline V gene are LGHDT and YNNKEL (reference sequence). The germline V and J ends were trimmed by 1 base and 12 bases, with 13 bases remaining between them. This CDR3 has 13 amino acids. Written as DNA, the CDR3 is TGTGCCAGCAGCCAAGGTCGGGCGGGGAGGCAGTTCTTC. It yields the protein CASSQGRAGRQFF.